This T cell receptor beta chain emerged from a study of blood T cell repertoires in COVID-19. At the level of the study: From the United States, Italy and Spain came samples of acute and convalescent COVID-19. In each case, the material was cDNA or gDNA derived from T cells, B-cell-depleted T cells, or PBMCs.

CDR3 length equals 14 residues. CDR1 and CDR2 (germline): ENHRY, SYGVKD. J was trimmed by 2 bases and V by 6 bases; bases with no gene match: 4. As handled by the study authors: Reference gene primer amplification gave nucleated cell count estimates. The data were produced by immunoSEQ multiplex PCR, yet TCRdb's version contains in-frame clones alone and is incomplete. The V and J calls and the clone size are those of that table, but D and trimming were determined from the DNA. The top ten clones hold 4% to 5% of a sample with under 300,000 clones, approximately 89% of them seen once. This receptor was identified in a woman in her forties who had recovered from COVID-19. The source material was peripheral blood. The rearrangement joins TRBV10-3 to TRBJ2-5, with 9 bases that match TRBD2. The CDR3 nucleotides are TGTGCCATCAGCCAGACTAGCGGACAAGAGACCCAGTACTTC. It encodes CAISQTSGQETQYF.